This TCR beta chain appears in the sequencing data of a study of T-cell reconstitution after alpha-beta-depleted transplantation in children. Researchers prepared the TCRbeta library using unique molecular identifiers, the study reports. TCRdb recomputed calls from the PCR reads with MiXCR, one row per CDR3 protein. In the table there are about 130,000 distinct CDR3 sequences, about a tenth of which are singletons. Germline V gene lookup returns CDR1 SGHVS and CDR2 FNYEAQ. V shed 0 bases and J shed 2 bases, with 10 bases lying between them. The CDR3 length is 15 residues. Concerning this clonotype: No antigen is known for it.

Study results and caveats: It was reported that alpha-beta T cells came from several hundred expanded graft clones (about two months after transplant).

The genes are TRBV7-6 and TRBJ2-5; TRBD1 or TRBD2 may be the D gene (6 bases each). This clonotype was sampled from a girl younger than two who had a stem cell transplant for combined immunodeficiency, so the T cells may come from the graft donor. Here the sequenced sample was PBMCs, mostly from graft donor cells, taken 180 days after TCRalphabeta/CD19-depleted stem cell transplant. The DNA for the CDR3 is TGTGCCAGCAGCTTAGCAGGAGGGGGGCAAGAGACCCAGTACTTC. It is translated as CASSLAGGGQETQYF.